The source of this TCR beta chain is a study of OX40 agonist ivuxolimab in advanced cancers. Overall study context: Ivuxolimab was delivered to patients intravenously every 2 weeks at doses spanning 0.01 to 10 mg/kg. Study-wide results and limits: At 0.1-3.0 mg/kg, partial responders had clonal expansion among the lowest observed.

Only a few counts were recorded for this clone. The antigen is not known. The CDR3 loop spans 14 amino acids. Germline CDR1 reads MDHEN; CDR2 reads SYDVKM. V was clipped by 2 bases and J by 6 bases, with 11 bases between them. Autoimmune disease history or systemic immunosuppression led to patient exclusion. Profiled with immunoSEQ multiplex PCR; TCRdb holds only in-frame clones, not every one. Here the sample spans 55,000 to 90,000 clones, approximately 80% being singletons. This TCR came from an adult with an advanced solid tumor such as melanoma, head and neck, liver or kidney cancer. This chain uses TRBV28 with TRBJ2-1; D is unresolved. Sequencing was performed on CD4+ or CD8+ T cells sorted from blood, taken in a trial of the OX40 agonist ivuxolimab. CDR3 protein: CASSLEGISNEQFF. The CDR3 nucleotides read TGTGCCAGCAGTTTAGAAGGGATTAGCAATGAGCAGTTCTTC.